This TCR beta chain was sequenced in a study of CD8+CD57+ T cells in acquired aplastic anemia. Many counts were recorded for this clonotype. Genomic DNA was employed as the template in profiling TCR beta VDJ and CDR3. Using its own MiXCR run on the reads, TCRdb lists one record per CDR3 protein. The repertoire holds about 220,000 distinct CDR3 sequences, roughly 35% seen once, with roughly 1.1% in the top ten. The CDR3 consists of 11 residues. V lost 2 bases to trimming and J lost 10 bases, with 10 bases between them. Per the germline V gene, CDR1 is SGHNT and CDR2 is YYREEE (reference sequence). V is TRBV5-4 and J is TRBJ2-7, with D tentatively TRBD2 (5 bases). The sample comprised sorted CD4+, CD8+, or CD8+CD57+ T cells (not recorded which) from PBMCs. The clonotype was recovered from a human donor in good health, serving as a control. The CDR3 region is CASSFVSAQYF. The CDR3 DNA sequence: TGTGCCAGCAGCTTTGTTAGCGCCCAGTACTTC. Complete variable domain (other parts from reference TRBV5-4 and TRBJ2-7): ETGVTQSPTHLIKTRGQQVTLRCSSQSGHNTVSWYQQALGQGPQFIFQYYREEENGRGNFPPRFSGLQFPNYSSELNVNALELDDSALYLCASSFVSAQYFGPGTRLTVT.